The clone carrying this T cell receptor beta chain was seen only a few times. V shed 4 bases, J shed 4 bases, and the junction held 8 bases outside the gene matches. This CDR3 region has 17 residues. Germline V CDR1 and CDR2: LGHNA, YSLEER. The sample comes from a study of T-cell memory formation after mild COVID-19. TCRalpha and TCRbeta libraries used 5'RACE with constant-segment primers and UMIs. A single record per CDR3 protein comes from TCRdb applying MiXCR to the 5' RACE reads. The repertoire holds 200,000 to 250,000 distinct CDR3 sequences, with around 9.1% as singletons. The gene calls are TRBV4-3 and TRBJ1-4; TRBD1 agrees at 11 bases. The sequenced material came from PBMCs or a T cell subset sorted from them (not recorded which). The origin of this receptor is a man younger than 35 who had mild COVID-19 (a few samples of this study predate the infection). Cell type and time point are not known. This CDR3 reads CASSPRTGGFVNEKLFF. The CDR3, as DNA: TGCGCCAGCAGCCCGCGGACAGGGGGCTTTGTTAATGAAAAACTGTTTTTT.